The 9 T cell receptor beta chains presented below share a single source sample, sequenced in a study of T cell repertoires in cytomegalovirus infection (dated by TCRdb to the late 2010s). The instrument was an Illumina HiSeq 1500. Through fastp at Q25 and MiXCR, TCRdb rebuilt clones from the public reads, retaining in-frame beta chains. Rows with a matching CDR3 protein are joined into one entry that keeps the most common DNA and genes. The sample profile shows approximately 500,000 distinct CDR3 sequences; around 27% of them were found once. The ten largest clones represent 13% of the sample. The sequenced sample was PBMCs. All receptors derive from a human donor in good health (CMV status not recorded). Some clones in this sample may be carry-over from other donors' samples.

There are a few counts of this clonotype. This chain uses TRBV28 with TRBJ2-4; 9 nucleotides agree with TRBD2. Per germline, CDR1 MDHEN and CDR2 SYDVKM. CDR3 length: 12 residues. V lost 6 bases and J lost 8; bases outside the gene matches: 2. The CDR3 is CASRGGGDIQYF. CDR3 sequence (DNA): TGTGCCAGCAGGGGCGGGGGGGACATTCAGTACTTC.

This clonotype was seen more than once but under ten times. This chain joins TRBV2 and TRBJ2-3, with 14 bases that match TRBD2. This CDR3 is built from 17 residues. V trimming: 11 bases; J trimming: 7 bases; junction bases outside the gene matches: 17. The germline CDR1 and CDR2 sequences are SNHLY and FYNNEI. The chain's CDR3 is CAVLGTSGREIGNTQYF. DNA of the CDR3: TGTGCCGTTCTCGGGACTAGCGGGAGAGAAATAGGGAATACGCAGTATTTT.

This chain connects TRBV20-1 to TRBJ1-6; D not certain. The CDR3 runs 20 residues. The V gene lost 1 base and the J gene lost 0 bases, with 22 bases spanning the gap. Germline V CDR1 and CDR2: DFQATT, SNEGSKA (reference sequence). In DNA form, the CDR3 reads TGCAGTGCTAGAGGAAGAAACCGGGATAACGCCCTCTCCTATAATTCACCCCTCCACTTT. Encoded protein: CSARGRNRDNALSYNSPLHF.

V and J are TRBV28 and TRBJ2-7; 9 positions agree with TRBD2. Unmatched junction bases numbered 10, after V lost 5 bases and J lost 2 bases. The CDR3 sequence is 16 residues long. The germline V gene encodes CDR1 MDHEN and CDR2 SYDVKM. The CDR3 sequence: CASSRLSGSQPYEQYF. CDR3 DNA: TGTGCCAGCAGTAGACTTAGCGGGAGTCAACCCTACGAGCAGTACTTC.

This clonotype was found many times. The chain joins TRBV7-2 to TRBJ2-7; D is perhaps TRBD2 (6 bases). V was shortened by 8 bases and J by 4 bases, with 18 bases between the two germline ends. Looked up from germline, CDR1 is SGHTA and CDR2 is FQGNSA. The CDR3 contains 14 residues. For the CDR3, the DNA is TGTGCCAGCGTAAGTTGGGGTAGCGGTTACGAGCAGTACTTC. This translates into CASVSWGSGYEQYF. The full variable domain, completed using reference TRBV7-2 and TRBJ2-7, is GAGVSQSPSNKVTEKGKDVELRCDPISGHTALYWYRQSLGQGLEFLIYFQGNSAPDKSGLPSDRFSAERTGGSVSTLTIQRTQQEDSAVYLCASVSWGSGYEQYFGPGTRLTVT.

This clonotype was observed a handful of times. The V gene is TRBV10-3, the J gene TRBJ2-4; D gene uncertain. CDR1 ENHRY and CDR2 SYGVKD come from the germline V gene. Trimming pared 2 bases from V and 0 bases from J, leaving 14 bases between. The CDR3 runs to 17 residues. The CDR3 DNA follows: TGTGCCATCAGTGAGACTAACAGAGCCTCAGCCAAAAACATTCAGTACTTC. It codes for CAISETNRASAKNIQYF.

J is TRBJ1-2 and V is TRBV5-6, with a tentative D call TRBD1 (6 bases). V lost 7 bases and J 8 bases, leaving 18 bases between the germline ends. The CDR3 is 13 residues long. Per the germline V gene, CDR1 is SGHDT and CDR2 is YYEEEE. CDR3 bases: TGTGCCAGCCGGACAGACAACCGATTGGGCTACACCTTC. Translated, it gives CASRTDNRLGYTF.

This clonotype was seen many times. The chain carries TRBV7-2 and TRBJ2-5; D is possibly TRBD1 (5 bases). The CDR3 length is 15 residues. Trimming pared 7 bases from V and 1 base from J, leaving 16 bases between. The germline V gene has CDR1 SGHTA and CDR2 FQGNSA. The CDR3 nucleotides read TGTGCCAGCAACCAGGGATCGGGTTCCCAAGAGACCCAGTACTTC. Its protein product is CASNQGSGSQETQYF.

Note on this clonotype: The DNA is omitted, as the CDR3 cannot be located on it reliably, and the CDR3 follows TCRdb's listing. CDR3 residues: CASSSTSGLTGQEQFF. The chain joins TRBV11-2 to TRBJ2-1; the D call of TRBD2 is as the table states it, not checked on the DNA. Germline values: CDR1 SGHAT, CDR2 FQNNGV. The CDR3 has 16 amino acids, counting both end residues.